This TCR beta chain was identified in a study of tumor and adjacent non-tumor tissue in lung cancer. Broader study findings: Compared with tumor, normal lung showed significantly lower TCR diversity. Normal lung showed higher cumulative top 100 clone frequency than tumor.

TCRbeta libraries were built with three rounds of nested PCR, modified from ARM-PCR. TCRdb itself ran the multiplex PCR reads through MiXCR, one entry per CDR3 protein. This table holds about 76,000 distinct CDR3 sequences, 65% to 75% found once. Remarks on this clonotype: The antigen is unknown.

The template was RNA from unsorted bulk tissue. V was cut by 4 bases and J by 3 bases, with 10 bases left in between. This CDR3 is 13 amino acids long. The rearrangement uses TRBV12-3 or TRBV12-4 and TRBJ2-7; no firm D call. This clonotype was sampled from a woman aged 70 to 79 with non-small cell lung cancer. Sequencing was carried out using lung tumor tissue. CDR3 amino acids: CASSWSEYYEQYF. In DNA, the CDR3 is TGTGCCAGCAGTTGGTCGGAGTACTACGAGCAGTACTTC.